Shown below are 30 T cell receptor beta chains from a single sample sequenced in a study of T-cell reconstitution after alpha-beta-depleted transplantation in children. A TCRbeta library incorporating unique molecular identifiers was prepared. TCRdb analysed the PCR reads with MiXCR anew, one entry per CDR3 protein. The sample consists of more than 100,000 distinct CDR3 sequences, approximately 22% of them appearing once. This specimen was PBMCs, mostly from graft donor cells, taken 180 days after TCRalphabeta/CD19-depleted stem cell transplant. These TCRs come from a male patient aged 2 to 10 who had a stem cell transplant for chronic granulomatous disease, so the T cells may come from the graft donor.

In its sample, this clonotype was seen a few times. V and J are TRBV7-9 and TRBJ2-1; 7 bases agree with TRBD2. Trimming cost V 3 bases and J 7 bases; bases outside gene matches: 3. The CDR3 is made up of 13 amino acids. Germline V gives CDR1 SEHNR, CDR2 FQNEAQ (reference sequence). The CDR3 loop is CASSLLRENEQFF. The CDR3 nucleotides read TGTGCCAGCAGCTTGTTGCGGGAGAATGAGCAGTTCTTC.

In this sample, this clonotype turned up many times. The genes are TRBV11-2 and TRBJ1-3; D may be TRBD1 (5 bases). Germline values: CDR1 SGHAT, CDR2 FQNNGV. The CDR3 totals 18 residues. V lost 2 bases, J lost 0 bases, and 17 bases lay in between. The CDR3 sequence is CASSLRSQGGYSGNTIYF. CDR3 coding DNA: TGTGCCAGCAGCTTAAGGTCGCAGGGCGGATACTCTGGAAACACCATATATTTT.

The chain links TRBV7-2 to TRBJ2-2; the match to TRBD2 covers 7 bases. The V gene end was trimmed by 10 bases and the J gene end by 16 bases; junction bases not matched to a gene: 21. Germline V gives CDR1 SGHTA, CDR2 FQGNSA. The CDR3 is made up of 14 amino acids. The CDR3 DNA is TGTGCCACCAGTTTAGGACAACTAGCGACGCTACCGTTTTTT. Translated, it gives CATSLGQLATLPFF.

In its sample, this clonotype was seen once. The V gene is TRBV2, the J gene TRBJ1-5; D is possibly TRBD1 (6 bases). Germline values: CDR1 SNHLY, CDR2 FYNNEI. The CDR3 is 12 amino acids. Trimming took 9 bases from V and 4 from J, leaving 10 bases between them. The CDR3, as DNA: TGTGCCAGTACAGGGCTTAATCAGCCCCAGCATTTT. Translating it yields CASTGLNQPQHF. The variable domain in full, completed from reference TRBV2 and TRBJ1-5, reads EPEVTQTPSHQVTQMGQEVILRCVPISNHLYFYWYRQILGQKVEFLVSFYNNEISEKSEIFDDQFSVERPDGSNFTLKIRSTKLEDSAMYFCASTGLNQPQHFGDGTRLSIL.

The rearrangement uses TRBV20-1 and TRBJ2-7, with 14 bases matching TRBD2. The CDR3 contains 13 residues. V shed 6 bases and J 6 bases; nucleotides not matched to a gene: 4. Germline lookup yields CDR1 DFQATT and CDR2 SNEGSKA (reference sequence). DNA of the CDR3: TGCAGTGCCAGACTAGCGGGGGGGGTCGAGCAGTACTTC. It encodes CSARLAGGVEQYF.

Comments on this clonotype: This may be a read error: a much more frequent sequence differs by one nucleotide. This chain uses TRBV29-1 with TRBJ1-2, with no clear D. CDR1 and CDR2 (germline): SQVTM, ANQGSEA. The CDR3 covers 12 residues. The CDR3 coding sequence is TGCAGCGTTGCTGGGAACCACTATGGCTGCACCTTC. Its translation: CSVAGNHYGCTF.

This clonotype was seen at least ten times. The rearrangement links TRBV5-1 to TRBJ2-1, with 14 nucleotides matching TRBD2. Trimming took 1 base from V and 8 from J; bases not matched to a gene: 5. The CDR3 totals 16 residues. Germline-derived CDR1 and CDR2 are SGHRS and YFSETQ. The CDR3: CASSLPTSGRADEQFF. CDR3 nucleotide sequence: TGCGCCAGCAGCTTGCCGACTAGCGGGAGGGCCGATGAGCAGTTCTTC.

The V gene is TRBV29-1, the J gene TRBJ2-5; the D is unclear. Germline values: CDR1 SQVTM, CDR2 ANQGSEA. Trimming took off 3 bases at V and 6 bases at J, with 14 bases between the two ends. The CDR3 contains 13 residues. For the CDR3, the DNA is TGCAGCGTTGAGGGTCGGCCGCCACAGACCCAGTACTTC. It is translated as CSVEGRPPQTQYF. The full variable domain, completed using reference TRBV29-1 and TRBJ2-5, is SAVISQKPSRDICQRGTSLTIQCQVDSQVTMMFWYRQQPGQSLTLIATANQGSEATYESGFVIDKFPISRPNLTFSTLTVSNMSPEDSSIYLCSVEGRPPQTQYFGPGTRLLVL.

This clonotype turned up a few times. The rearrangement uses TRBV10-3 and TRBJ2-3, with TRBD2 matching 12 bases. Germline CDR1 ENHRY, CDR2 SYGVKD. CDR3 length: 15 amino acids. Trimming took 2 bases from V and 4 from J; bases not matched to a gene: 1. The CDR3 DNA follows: TGTGCCATCAGTGAGCTAGCGGGGGGGCCAGATACGCAGTATTTT. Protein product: CAISELAGGPDTQYF.

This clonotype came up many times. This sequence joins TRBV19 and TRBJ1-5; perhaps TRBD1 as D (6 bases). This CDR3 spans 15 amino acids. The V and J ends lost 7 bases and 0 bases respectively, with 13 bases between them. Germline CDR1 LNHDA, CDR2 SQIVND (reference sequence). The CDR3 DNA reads TGTGCCAGTACGGACAGCTTAATTAGCAATCAGCCCCAGCATTTT. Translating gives CASTDSLISNQPQHF. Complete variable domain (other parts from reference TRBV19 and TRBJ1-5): DGGITQSPKYLFRKEGQNVTLSCEQNLNHDAMYWYRQDPGQGLRLIYYSQIVNDFQKGDIAEGYSVSREKKESFPLTVTSAQKNPTAFYLCASTDSLISNQPQHFGDGTRLSIL.

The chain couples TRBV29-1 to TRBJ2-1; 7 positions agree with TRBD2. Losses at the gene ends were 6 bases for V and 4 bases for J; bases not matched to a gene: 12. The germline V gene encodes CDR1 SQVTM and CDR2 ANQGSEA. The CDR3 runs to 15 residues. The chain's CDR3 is CSVGSILAAYNEQFF. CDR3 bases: TGCAGCGTCGGGTCGATCCTAGCGGCGTACAATGAGCAGTTCTTC.

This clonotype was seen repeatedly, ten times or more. CDR3 sequence reads: CASSHLADTEAFF. In nucleotides, the CDR3 is TGTGCCAGCAGCCATCTCGCCGACACTGAAGCTTTCTTT. This sequence joins TRBV3-1 and TRBJ1-1; D is uncertain. The length of the CDR3 is 13 residues. CDR1 is LGHDT, CDR2 YNNKEL, per germline (reference sequence). Trimming left V 3 bases short and J 3 bases short, with 8 bases between.

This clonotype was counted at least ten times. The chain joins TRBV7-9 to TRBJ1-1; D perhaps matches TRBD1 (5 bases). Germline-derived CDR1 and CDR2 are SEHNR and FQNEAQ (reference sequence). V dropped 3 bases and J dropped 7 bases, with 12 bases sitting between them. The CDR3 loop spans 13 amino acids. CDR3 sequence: CASSFGDSLEAFF. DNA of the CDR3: TGTGCCAGCAGCTTCGGGGACTCTCTTGAAGCTTTCTTT.

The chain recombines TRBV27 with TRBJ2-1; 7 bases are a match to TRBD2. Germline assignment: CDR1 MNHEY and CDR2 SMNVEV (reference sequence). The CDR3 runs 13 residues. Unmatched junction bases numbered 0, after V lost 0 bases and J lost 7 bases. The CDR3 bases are TGTGCCAGCAGTTTATCGGGGGGGAATGAGCAGTTCTTC. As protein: CASSLSGGNEQFF.

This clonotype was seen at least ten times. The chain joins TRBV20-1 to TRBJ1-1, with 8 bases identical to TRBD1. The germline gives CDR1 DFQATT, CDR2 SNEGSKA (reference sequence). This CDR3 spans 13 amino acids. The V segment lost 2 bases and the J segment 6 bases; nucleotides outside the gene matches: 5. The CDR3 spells CSARRTGYPEAFF. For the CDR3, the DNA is TGCAGTGCTAGACGGACAGGGTATCCTGAAGCTTTCTTT.

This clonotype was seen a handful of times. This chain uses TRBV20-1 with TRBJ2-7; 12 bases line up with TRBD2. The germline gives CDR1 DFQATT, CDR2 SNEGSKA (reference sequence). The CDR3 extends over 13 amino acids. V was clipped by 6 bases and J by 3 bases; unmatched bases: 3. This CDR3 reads CSARTSGDYEQYF. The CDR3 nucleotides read TGCAGTGCCAGGACTAGCGGGGACTACGAGCAGTACTTC.

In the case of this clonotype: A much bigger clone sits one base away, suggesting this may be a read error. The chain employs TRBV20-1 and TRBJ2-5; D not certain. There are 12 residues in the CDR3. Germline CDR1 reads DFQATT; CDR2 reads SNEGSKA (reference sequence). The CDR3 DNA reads TGCTGTGCTAGAGGTGGCGGTGAGACCCAGTACTTC. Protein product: CCARGGGETQYF.

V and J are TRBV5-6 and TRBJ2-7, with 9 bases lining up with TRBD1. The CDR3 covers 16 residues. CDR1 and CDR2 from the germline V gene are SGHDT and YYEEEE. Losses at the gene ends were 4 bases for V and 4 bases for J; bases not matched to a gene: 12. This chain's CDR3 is CASSGTQGAPPYEQYF. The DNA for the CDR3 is TGTGCCAGCAGCGGAACACAGGGGGCGCCTCCGTACGAGCAGTACTTC. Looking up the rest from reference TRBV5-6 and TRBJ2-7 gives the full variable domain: DAGVTQSPTHLIKTRGQQVTLRCSPKSGHDTVSWYQQALGQGPQFIFQYYEEEERQRGNFPDRFSGHQFPNYSSELNVNALLLGDSALYLCASSGTQGAPPYEQYFGPGTRLTVT.

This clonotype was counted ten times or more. This CDR3 reads CASSHAGQILTDTQYF. CDR3 DNA sequence: TGCGCCAGCAGCCACGCGGGACAAATCCTAACAGATACGCAGTATTTT. The V and J genes are TRBV4-1 and TRBJ2-3; D may match TRBD1 or TRBD2 (6 bases each). The length of the CDR3 is 16 residues. The V and J ends lost 3 bases and 3 bases respectively, with 16 bases between them. CDR1 and CDR2 (germline): MGHRA, YSYEKL.

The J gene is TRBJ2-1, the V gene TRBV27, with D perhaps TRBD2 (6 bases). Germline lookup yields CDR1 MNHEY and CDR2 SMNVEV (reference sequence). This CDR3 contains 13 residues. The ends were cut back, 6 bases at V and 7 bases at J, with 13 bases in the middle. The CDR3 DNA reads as TGTGCCAGCAGGGCGGGGTTAGGGAATGAGCAGTTCTTC. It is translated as CASRAGLGNEQFF.

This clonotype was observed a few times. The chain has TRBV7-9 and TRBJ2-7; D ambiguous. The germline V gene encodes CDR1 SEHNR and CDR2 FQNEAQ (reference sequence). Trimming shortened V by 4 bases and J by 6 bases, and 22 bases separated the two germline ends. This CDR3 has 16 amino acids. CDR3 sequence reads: CASSSKAARYLAEQYF. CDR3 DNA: TGTGCCAGCAGCTCAAAAGCCGCCAGGTATTTAGCCGAGCAGTACTTC.

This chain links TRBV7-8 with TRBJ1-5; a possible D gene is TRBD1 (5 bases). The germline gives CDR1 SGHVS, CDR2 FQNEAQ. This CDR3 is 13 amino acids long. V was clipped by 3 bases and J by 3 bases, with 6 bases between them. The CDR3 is CASSLTDNQPQHF. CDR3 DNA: TGTGCCAGCAGCTTGACAGACAATCAGCCCCAGCATTTT.

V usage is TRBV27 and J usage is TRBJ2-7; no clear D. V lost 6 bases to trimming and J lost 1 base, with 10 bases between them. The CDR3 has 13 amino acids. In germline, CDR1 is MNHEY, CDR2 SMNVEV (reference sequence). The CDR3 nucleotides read TGTGCCAGCAGCCATAGCAGGTCCTACGAGCAGTACTTC. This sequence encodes CASSHSRSYEQYF.

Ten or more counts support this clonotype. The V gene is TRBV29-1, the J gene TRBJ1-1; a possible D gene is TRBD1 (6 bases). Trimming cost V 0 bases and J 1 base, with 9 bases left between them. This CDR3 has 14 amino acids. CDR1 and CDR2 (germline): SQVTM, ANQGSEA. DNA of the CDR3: TGCAGCGTTGAAGAGGGACACGGGAACACTGAAGCTTTCTTT. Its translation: CSVEEGHGNTEAFF.

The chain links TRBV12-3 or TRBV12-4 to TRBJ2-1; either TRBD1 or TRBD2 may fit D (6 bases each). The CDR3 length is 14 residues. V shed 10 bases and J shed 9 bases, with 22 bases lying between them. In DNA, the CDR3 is TGTGCCATCGTTTTCCGGGGGCCTCGGGTTGAGCAGTTCTTC. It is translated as CAIVFRGPRVEQFF.

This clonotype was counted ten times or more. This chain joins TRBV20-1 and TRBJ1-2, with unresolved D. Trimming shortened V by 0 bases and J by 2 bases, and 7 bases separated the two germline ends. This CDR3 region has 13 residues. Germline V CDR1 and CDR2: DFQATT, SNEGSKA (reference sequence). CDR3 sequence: CSARDSGNYGYTF. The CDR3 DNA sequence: TGCAGTGCTAGAGATAGTGGGAACTATGGCTACACCTTC.

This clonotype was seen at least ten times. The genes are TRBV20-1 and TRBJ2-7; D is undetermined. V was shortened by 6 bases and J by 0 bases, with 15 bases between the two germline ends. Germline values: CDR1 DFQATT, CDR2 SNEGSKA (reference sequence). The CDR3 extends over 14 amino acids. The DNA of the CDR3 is TGCAGTGCCAATTCGGACGGATCCTCCTACGAGCAGTACTTC. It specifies CSANSDGSSYEQYF.

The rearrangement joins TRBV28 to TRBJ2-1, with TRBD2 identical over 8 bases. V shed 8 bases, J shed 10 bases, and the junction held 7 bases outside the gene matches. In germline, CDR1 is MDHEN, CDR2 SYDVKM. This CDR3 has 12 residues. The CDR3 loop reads CASQEGLGEQFF. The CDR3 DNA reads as TGTGCCAGCCAAGAGGGACTAGGGGAGCAGTTCTTC.

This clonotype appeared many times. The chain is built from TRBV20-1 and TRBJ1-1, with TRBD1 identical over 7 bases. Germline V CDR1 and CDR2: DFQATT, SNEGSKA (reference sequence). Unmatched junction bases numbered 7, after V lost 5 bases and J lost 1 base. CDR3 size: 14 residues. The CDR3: CSASGQAKNTEAFF. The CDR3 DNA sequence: TGCAGTGCTTCAGGACAGGCGAAGAACACTGAAGCTTTCTTT.

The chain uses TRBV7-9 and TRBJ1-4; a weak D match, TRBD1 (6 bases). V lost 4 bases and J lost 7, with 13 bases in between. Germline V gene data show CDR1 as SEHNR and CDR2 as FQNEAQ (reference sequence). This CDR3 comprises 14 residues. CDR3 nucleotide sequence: TGTGCCAGCAGCTCCGCAGGGGCGAGTGAAAAACTGTTTTTT. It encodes CASSSAGASEKLFF.